Listed below are T cell receptor beta chains from one sample, sequenced in a study of cytomegalovirus exposure and HLA in healthy donors. Libraries were prepared by immunoSEQ multiplex PCR; TCRdb keeps only in-frame clonotypes and omits some of them. The sample shows some 200,000 clones, almost 70% of them seen only once. Sequenced sample: PBMCs. The receptors here all came from a man aged 35 to 55 in good health and CMV-seropositive. Each CDR3 is given with its conserved first and last residue. D genes are given only for firm matches. Size tells how often a clone was seen (once, few, many) or the class of an expanded clone, and some rows leave it out.

d_gene	v_gene	abundance	j_gene	CDR3nt	CDR3aa
TRBD1	TRBV7-2	NA	TRBJ1-1	TGTGCCAGCAGTTTGCAAAGGACAGGTGCTGAAGCTTTCTTT	CASSLQRTGAEAFF
TRBD1	TRBV27	few	TRBJ2-1	TGTGCCAGCAGCCTCCGGGACAGTCACAATGAGCAGTTCTTC	CASSLRDSHNEQFF
NA	TRBV21-1	NA	TRBJ2-2	TGTGCCAGCAGCAAGACCCGACGACTAGCGGGGATCGAGGCGAACACCGGGGAGCTGTTTTTT	CASSKTRRLAGIEANTGELFF
TRBD1	TRBV19	few	TRBJ1-5	TGTGCCAGTAGTACAGGGGGAAATGGCAATCAGCCCCAGCATTTT	CASSTGGNGNQPQHF
NA	TRBV5-1	NA	TRBJ1-4	TGCGCCAGCAGCTTTGGAGGGGATAATGAAAAACTGTTTTTT	CASSFGGDNEKLFF
TRBD1	TRBV19	NA	TRBJ1-6	TGTGCCAGTAGTCCGGACAGGGGGGCATCCTATAATTCACCCCTCCACTTT	CASSPDRGASYNSPLHF
NA	TRBV29-1	NA	TRBJ2-6	TGCAGCGTTGAAGATCCCCAGCGGGCCAGAGGGGGGGCCAACGTCCTGACTTTC	CSVEDPQRARGGANVLTF
TRBD1	TRBV5-1	NA	TRBJ2-1	TGCGCCAGCAGCTCCGAGGGGGCCGGCTCCTACAATGAGCAGTTCTTC	CASSSEGAGSYNEQFF
NA	TRBV6-1	NA	TRBJ1-1	TGTGCCAGTTCGAAAGAGGGGGATAACACTGAAGCTTTCTTT	CASSKEGDNTEAFF
TRBD1	TRBV13	NA	TRBJ1-5	TGTGCCAGCAGCGTGACAGGGAAGCCCCAGCATTTT	CASSVTGKPQHF
TRBD2	TRBV5-1	NA	TRBJ2-3	TGCGCCAGCCGACGGAGCGGGGTTAGCACAGATACGCAGTATTTT	CASRRSGVSTDTQYF
NA	TRBV5-1	NA	TRBJ2-7	TGCGCCAGCGGCCCCGTCTACGAGCAGTACTTC	CASGPVYEQYF
TRBD2	TRBV6-4	NA	TRBJ2-1	TGTGCCAGCAGTGAGGTAGTAGCGGGGGAACTAAATGAGCAGTTCTTC	CASSEVVAGELNEQFF
TRBD1	TRBV19	medium-sized	TRBJ1-1	TGTGCCAGTAGTCTCTCCCCGACAGGGGAGGCTTTCTTT	CASSLSPTGEAFF
TRBD1	TRBV6-1	NA	TRBJ1-2	TGTGCCAGCAACAGGGGAGGCCTAAACTATGGCTACACCTTC	CASNRGGLNYGYTF
NA	TRBV6-5	NA	TRBJ2-5	TGTGCCAGCAGTTACTCGTCGGCGCGGGCGCAAGAGACCCAGTACTTC	CASSYSSARAQETQYF
NA	TRBV7-7	NA	TRBJ2-1	TGTGCCAGCAGCTTAGGGCAGGACAATGAGCAGTTCTTC	CASSLGQDNEQFF
NA	TRBV10-3	NA	TRBJ1-2	TGTGCCATCAGTGAGTCGACACCGAACTATGGCTACACCTTC	CAISESTPNYGYTF
NA	TRBV29-1	once	TRBJ1-3	TGCAGCGTTGCGGAAGGGGTGCCTGGAAACACCATATATTTT	CSVAEGVPGNTIYF
NA	TRBV6-5	NA	TRBJ1-5	TGTGCCAGCAGTGAAGGTTGGGGAGATCAGCCCCAGCATTTT	CASSEGWGDQPQHF
TRBD2	TRBV6-6	few	TRBJ2-1	TGTGCCAGCAGCCCTCGACTAGCGGGGAGCAATGAGCAGTTCTTC	CASSPRLAGSNEQFF
NA	TRBV5-5	many	TRBJ1-1	TGTGCCAGCAGCTGGGTGACGCAGCCGGGGATAGAAGCTTTCTTT	CASSWVTQPGIEAFF
TRBD1	TRBV29-1	few	TRBJ1-1	TGCAGCGTCGGACAGGCCCAAGGGACTGAAGCTTTCTTT	CSVGQAQGTEAFF
NA	TRBV13	NA	TRBJ2-2	TGTGCCAGCAGCTTTAGCGACCCCGGGGAGCTGTTTTTT	CASSFSDPGELFF
NA	TRBV5-4	NA	TRBJ1-1	TGTGCCAGCAGCCCGACTCCGGGCCTTGAGGGAGCTTTCTTT	CASSPTPGLEGAFF
TRBD2	TRBV10-3	NA	TRBJ2-3	TGTGCCATCAATTTGCGGGGGGACACAGATACGCAGTATTTT	CAINLRGDTDTQYF
NA	TRBV11-2	once	TRBJ2-7	TGTGCCAGCAGCTCAGTCAGGGGCGGGGGTAGCTCCTACGAGCAGTACTTC	CASSSVRGGGSSYEQYF
NA	TRBV5-1	NA	TRBJ2-7	TGCGCCAGCAGCTTGGCTGGGACACCTCCTACCTCCTACGAGCAGTACTTC	CASSLAGTPPTSYEQYF
NA	TRBV18	few	TRBJ1-1	TGTGCCAGCTCACCCGGGGGGGGGCTGCACACTGAAGCTTTCTTT	CASSPGGGLHTEAFF
TRBD1	TRBV9	NA	TRBJ2-5	TGTGCCAGCAGCGTAAGGGGACAGGGGGGTATCGTTGAGACCCAGTACTTC	CASSVRGQGGIVETQYF
NA	TRBV9	NA	TRBJ2-1	TGTGCCAGCAGCGAGGGAGGTGAGCAGTTCTTC	CASSEGGEQFF
TRBD1	TRBV5-4	NA	TRBJ2-5	TGTGCCAGCAGACAGGGGGAGACCCAGTACTTC	CASRQGETQYF
NA	TRBV5-1	NA	TRBJ1-1	TGCGCCAGCAGCTTGGCGGGAGCGCTTCCGACCCCGAACACTGAAGCTTTCTTT	CASSLAGALPTPNTEAFF
NA	TRBV4-1	NA	TRBJ1-1	TGCGCCAGCAGCCAGGTTGTCAGGGGGAACACTGAAGCTTTCTTT	CASSQVVRGNTEAFF
NA	TRBV4-1	NA	TRBJ2-1	TGCGCCAGCAGCCAAAACTTCCGGGACACCCGGGGACACAATGAGCAGTTCTTC	CASSQNFRDTRGHNEQFF
NA	TRBV19	once	TRBJ2-1	TGTGCCAGTAGTACAGGGTACAATGAGCAGTTCTTC	CASSTGYNEQFF
NA	TRBV19	NA	TRBJ1-1	TGTGCCAGTAGTACGAGCCTCGACAGCACTGAAGCTTTCTTT	CASSTSLDSTEAFF
TRBD2	TRBV19	once	TRBJ2-3	TGTGCCAGTACCGATGGGGGACTAGTTACAGATACGCAGTATTTT	CASTDGGLVTDTQYF
TRBD2	TRBV14	few	TRBJ2-7	TGTGCCAGCAGCCCCTTGGGACTAGCGGGAGAGTACGAGCAGTACTTC	CASSPLGLAGEYEQYF
TRBD1	TRBV7-2	NA	TRBJ1-2	TGTGCCAGCAGCGAGGGGGCGGCTAACTATGGCTACACCTTC	CASSEGAANYGYTF
NA	TRBV11-3	NA	TRBJ2-3	TGTGCCAGCAGCTCCGGCTACGGGGGCACAGATACGCAGTATTTT	CASSSGYGGTDTQYF
NA	TRBV27	NA	TRBJ2-7	TGTGCCAGCAGTTTCTCCTCAGGGGCCCTCATCTACGAGCAGTACTTC	CASSFSSGALIYEQYF
TRBD2	TRBV7-2	few	TRBJ2-7	TGTGCCAGCAGTCTAGCGGGGGGGCCCTACGAGCAGTACTTC	CASSLAGGPYEQYF
TRBD1	TRBV7-2	NA	TRBJ1-1	TGTGCCAGCAGCGACAGGGGGCGAGGGGACACTGAAGCTTTCTTT	CASSDRGRGDTEAFF
NA	TRBV19	NA	TRBJ2-6	TGTGCCAGTAGTATCCCAGGAATTAGCTCTGGGGCCAACGTCCTGACTTTC	CASSIPGISSGANVLTF
NA	TRBV5-1	NA	TRBJ2-5	TGCGCCAGCAGCTTGGGGGGTCTAGCGGAGACCCAGTACTTC	CASSLGGLAETQYF
TRBD1	TRBV6-5	NA	TRBJ1-2	TGTGCCAGCAGTGACAGGGTAGCTGGCTACACCTTC	CASSDRVAGYTF
NA	TRBV5-1	NA	TRBJ1-1	TGCGCCAGCAGCCGCCTCCGGGGGGTGAACACTGAAGCTTTCTTT	CASSRLRGVNTEAFF
TRBD2	TRBV6-1	NA	TRBJ2-5	TGTGCCAGCAGTCCCCGTAGCGGGGGAGAGACCCAGTACTTC	CASSPRSGGETQYF
NA	TRBV4-1	NA	TRBJ1-5	TGCGCCAGCAGCCTGCAAAGCGGGGACAATCAGCCCCAGCATTTT	CASSLQSGDNQPQHF
TRBD2	TRBV6-4	NA	TRBJ2-7	TGTGCCAGTCCCGTAGCGGGGGACCGGCTTGGCGAGCAGTACTTC	CASPVAGDRLGEQYF
NA	TRBV10-3	NA	TRBJ2-2	TGTGCCATCGGGTACGTCGGACTGGGAACCGGGGAGCTGTTTTTT	CAIGYVGLGTGELFF
NA	TRBV7-2	NA	TRBJ1-4	TGTGCCAGCAGCCCCCGAGGTGGCCTAAAACTGTTTTTT	CASSPRGGLKLFF
NA	TRBV29-1	NA	TRBJ2-1	TGCAGCGTTGAATCGGGCGGGTCGGGTGAGCAGTTCTTC	CSVESGGSGEQFF
TRBD1	TRBV2	NA	TRBJ2-5	TGTGCCAGCAGCGGGACAGCCCGCCAAGAGACCCAGTACTTC	CASSGTARQETQYF
TRBD1	TRBV2	few	TRBJ1-2	TGTGCCAGCCTCGGACAGGCAAACTATGGCTACACCTTC	CASLGQANYGYTF
TRBD1	TRBV28	once	TRBJ1-4	TGTGCCAGCACCGAGACAGGGGGTGAAAAACTGTTTTTT	CASTETGGEKLFF